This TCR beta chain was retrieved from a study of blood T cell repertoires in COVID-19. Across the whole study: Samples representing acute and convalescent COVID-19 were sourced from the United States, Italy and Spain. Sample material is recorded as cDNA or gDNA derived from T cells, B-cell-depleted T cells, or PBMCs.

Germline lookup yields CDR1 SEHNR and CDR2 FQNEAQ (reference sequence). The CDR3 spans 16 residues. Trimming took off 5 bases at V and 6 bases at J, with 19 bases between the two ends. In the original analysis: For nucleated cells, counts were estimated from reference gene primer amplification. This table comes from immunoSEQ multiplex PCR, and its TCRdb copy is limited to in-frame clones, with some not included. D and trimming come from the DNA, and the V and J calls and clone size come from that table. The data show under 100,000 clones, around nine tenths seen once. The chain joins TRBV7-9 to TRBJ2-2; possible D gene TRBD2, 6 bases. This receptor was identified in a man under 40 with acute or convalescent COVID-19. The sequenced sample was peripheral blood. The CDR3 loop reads CASSLGLLATAGELFF. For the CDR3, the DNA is TGTGCCAGCAGCCTAGGATTACTAGCTACCGCCGGGGAGCTGTTTTTT. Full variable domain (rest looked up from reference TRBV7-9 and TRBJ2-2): DTGVSQNPRHKITKRGQNVTFRCDPISEHNRLYWYRQTLGQGPEFLTYFQNEAQLEKSRLLSDRFSAERPKGSFSTLEIQRTEQGDSAMYLCASSLGLLATAGELFFGEGSRLTVL.